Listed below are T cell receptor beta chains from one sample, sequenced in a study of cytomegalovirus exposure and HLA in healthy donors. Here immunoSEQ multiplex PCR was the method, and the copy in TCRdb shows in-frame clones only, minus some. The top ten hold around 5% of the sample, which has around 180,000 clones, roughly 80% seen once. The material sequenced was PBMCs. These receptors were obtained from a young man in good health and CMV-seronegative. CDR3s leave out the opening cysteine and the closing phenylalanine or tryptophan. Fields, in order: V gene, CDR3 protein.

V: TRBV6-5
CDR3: ASSLQGIVDTQY

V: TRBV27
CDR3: ASSFGTDYEQY

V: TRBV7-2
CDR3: ASTVSGVTGELF

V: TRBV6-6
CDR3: ASSRPQGSTDTQY

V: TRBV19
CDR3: ASSFLQANEQF

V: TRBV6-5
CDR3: ATRRDRGSYGYT

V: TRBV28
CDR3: ASSHRDSRDETQY

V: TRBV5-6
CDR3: ASSRDRKSRYEQF

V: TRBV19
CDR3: ASSIDVEETQY

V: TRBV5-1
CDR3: ASSLATSGGAETQY

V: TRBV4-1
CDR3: ASSQVAGGTAYEQY

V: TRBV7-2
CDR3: ASSSHPSGRETQY

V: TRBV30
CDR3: AWTDSVREQF

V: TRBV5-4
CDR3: ASSLPGQGAYEQY

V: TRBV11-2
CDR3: ASSLDRNYEQY

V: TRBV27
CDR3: ASTFSGGVVTEAF

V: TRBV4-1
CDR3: ASSQVEGAWEQY

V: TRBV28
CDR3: ASSLETGGAYNEQF

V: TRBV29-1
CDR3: SVVRRLAYEQF

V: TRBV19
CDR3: ASSIRTLSNQPQH

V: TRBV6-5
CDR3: ASSRTGNQPQH

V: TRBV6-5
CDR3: ASSYDPGVGPEAF